This T cell receptor beta chain was sequenced during a study of T cell responses to AZD1222 COVID-19 vaccine. This CDR3 has 14 amino acids. V gave up 7 bases and J gave up 3 bases, with 15 bases separating them. In germline, CDR1 is MNHEY, CDR2 SVGAGI. Only in-frame clones appear in the TCRdb table, and some are missing; sequencing was by immunoSEQ multiplex PCR. The sample includes 120,000 or so clones, around 92% of them seen just once. Sample: peripheral blood, taken on day 0 of AZD1222 vaccination. This receptor was obtained from an adult in good health. V gene TRBV6-5 combines with J gene TRBJ1-1; D gene uncertain. CDR3 amino acids: CASMGFGRDTEAFF. Here the CDR3 DNA reads TGTGCCAGCATGGGTTTCGGGAGAGACACTGAAGCTTTCTTT.